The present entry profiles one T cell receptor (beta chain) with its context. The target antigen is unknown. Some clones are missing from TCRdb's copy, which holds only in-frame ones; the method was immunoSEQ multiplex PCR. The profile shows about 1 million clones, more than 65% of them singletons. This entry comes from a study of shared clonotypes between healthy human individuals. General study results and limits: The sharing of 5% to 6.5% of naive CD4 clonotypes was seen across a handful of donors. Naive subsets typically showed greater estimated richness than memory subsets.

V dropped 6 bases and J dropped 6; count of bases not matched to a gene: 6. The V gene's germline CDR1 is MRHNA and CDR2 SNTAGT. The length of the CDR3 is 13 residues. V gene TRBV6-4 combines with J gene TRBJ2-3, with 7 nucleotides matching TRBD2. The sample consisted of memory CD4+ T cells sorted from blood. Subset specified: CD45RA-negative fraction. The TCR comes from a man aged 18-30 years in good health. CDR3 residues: CASSEGGKDTQYF. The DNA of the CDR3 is TGTGCCAGCAGCGAGGGAGGGAAGGATACGCAGTATTTT.